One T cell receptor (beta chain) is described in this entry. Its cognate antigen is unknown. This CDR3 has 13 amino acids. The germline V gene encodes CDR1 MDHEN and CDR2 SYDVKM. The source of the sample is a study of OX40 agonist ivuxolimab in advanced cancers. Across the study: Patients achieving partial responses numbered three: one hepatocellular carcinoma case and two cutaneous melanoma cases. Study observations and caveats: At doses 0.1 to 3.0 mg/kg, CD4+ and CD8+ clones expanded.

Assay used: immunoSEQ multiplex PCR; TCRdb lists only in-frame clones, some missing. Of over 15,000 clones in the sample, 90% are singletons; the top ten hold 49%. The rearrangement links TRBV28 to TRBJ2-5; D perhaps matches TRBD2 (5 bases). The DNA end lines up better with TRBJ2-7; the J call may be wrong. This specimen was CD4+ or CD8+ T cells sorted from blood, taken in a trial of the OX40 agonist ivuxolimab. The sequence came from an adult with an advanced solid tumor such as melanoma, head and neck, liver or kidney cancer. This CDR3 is CASSFGGWYEQYF. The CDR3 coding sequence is TGTGCCAGCAGTTTTGGCGGGTGGTACGAGCAGTACTTC.